Sequencing of this TCR beta chain was carried out in a study of OX40 agonist ivuxolimab in advanced cancers. Overall study: Patients enrolled in dose escalation were diagnosed with hepatocellular carcinoma, melanoma, renal cell or head and neck cancer. Overall study results and limits: CD8+ T cells showed, on average, more clonal expansion than CD4+ cells. Still undetermined is the antigen specificity of the expanded peripheral T cells.

As regards this clone: Its cognate antigen is unknown.

This table comes from immunoSEQ multiplex PCR, and its TCRdb copy is limited to in-frame clones, with some not included. The table records approximately 82,000 clones, roughly 90% of them present only once. The V gene lost 2 bases and the J gene lost 5 bases, with 10 bases spanning the gap. This CDR3 has 14 amino acids. CDR1 is SGHNT and CDR2 is YYREEE in the germline V gene (reference sequence). On cycle 4 day 1 and cycle 7 day 1, as well as at baseline, blood was sampled. The input for sequencing was CD4+ or CD8+ T cells sorted from blood, taken in a trial of the OX40 agonist ivuxolimab. The gene calls are TRBV5-4 and TRBJ1-4, with D perhaps matching TRBD1 (5 bases). The source is an adult with an advanced solid tumor such as melanoma, head and neck, liver or kidney cancer. CDR3 sequence: CASSLGGTNEKLFF. For the CDR3, the DNA is TGTGCCAGCAGCTTAGGAGGGACCAATGAAAAACTGTTTTTT.